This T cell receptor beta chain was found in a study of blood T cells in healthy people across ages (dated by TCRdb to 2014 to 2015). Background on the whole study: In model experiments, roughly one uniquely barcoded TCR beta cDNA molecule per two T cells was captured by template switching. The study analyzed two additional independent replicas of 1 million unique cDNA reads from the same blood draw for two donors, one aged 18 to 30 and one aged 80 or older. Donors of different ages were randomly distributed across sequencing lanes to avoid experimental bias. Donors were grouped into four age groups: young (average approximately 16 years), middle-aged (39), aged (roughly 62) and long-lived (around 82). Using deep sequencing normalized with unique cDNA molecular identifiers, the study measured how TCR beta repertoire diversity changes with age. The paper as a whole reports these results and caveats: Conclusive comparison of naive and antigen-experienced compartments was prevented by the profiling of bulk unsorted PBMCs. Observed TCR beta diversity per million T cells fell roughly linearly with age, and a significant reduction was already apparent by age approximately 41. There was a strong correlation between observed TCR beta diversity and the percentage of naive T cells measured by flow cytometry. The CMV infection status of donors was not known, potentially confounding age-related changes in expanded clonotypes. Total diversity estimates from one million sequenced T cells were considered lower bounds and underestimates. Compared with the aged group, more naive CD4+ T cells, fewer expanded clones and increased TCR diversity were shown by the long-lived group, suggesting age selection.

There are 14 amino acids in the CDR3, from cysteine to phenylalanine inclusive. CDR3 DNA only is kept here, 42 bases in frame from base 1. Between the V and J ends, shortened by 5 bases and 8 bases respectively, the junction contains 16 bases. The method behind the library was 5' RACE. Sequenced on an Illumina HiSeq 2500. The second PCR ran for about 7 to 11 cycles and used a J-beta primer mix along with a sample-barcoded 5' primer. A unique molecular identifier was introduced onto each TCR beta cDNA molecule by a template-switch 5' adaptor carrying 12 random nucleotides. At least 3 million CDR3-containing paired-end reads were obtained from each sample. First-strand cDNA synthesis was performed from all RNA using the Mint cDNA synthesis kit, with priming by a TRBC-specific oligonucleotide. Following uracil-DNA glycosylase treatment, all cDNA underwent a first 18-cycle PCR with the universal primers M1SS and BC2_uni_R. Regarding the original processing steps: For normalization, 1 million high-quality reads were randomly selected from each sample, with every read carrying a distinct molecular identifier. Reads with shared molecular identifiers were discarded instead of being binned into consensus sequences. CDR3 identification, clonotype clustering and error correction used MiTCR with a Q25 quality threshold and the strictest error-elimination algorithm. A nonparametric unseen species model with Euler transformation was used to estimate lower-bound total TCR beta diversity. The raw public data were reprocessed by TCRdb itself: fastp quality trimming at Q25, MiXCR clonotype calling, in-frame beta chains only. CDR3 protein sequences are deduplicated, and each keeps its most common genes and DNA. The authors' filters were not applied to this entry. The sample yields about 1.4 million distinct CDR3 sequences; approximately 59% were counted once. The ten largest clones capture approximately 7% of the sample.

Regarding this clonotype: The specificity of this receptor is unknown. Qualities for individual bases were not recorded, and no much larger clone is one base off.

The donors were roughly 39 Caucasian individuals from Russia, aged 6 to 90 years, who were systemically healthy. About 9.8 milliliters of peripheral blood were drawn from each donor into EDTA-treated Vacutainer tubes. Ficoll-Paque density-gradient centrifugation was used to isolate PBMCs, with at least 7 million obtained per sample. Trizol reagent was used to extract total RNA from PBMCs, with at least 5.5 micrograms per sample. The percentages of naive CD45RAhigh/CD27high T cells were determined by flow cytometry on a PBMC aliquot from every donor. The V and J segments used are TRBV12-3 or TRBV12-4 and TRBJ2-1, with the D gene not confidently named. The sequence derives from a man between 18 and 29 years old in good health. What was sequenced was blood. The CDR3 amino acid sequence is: CASSRISPFHEQFF. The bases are TGTGCCAGCAGTAGGATCTCTCCCTTCCATGAGCAGTTCTTC.